The T cell receptor (beta chain) described here comes from a study of blood T cell repertoires in COVID-19. Trimming removed 3 bases from V and 5 bases from J; junction bases left unmatched: 1. The germline CDR1 and CDR2 sequences are LGHNA and YSLEER. This CDR3 region has 13 residues. Only in-frame clones appear in the TCRdb table, and some are missing; sequencing was by immunoSEQ multiplex PCR. The table shows approximately 120,000 clones, with around four fifths occurring only once. This clone was seen only a few times. Source material: peripheral blood. This chain links TRBV4-3 with TRBJ2-3; 8 positions match TRBD2. The sequence derives from a man older than 75 with active or convalescent COVID-19. The CDR3 sequence is CASSQGLGDTQYF. The CDR3, as DNA: TGCGCCAGCAGCCAGGGACTAGGAGATACGCAGTATTTT.